This T cell receptor beta chain was captured by sequencing in a study of shared clonotypes between healthy human individuals. The donors were all Caucasian adults (living in Nashville, Tennessee). Deep was the level at which the assay was run. Each subset's genomic DNA was split evenly across several immunoSEQ plates. TCRdb's copy holds only in-frame clones and misses some; the assay was immunoSEQ multiplex PCR. In the table there are over 400,000 clones, about 84% of which are singletons. CDR3 length equals 14 residues. Per the germline V gene, CDR1 is MDHEN and CDR2 is SYDVKM. The V gene end was trimmed by 6 bases and the J gene end by 6 bases; junction bases not matched to a gene: 9.

The chain is built from TRBV28 and TRBJ2-7; 9 nucleotides line up with TRBD1. Material for sequencing was PBMCs. The source of this sequence is a woman in her 40s in good health. Some clones in this sample may be carry-over from other donors' samples. The CDR3 sequence is CASSSGTGRFEQYF. CDR3 coding DNA: TGTGCCAGCAGCTCCGGGACAGGGAGGTTCGAGCAGTACTTC.